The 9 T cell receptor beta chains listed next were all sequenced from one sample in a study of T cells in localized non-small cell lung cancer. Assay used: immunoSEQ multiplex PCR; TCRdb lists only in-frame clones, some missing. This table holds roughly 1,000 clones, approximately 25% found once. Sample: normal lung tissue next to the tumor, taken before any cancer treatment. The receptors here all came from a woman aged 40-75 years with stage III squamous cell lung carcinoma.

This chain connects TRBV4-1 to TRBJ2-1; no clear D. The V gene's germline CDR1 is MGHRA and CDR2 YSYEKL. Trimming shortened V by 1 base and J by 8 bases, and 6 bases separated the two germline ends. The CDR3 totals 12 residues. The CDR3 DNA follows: TGCGCCAGCAGCCAAGTTCTCGATGAGCAGTTCTTC. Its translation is CASSQVLDEQFF.

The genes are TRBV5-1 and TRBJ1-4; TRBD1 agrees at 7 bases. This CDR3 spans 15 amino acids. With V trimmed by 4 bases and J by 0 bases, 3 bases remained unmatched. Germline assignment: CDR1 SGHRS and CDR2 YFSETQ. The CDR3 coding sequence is TGCGCCAGCAGCCCTCAGGGGGCAACTAATGAAAAACTGTTTTTT. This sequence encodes CASSPQGATNEKLFF.

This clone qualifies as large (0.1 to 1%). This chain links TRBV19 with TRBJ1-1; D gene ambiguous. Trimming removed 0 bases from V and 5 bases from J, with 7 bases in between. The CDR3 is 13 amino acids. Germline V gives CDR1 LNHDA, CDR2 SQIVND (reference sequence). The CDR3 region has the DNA TGTGCCAGTAGTATAGATCGAGCTACTGAAGCTTTCTTT. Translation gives CASSIDRATEAFF.

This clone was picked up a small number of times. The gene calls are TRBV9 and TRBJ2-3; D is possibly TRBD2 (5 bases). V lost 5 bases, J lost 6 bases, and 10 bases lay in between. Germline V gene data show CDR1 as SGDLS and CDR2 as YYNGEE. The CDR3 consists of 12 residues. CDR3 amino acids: CASRKEADTQYF. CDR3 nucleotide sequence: TGTGCCAGCAGGAAGGAGGCGGATACGCAGTATTTT.

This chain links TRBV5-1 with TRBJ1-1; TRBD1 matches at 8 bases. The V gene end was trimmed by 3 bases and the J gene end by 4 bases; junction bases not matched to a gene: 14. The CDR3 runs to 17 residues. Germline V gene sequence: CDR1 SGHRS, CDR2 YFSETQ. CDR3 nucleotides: TGCGCCAGCAGCTACAAAATAGGCCGAACAGGGGGCACTGAAGCTTTCTTT. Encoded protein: CASSYKIGRTGGTEAFF.

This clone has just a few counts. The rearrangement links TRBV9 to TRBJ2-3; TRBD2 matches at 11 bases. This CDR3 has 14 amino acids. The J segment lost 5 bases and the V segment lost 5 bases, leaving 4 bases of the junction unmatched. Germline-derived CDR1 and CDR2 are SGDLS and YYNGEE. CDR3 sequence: CASRASGGKDTQYF. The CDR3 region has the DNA TGTGCCAGCAGGGCTAGCGGGGGGAAAGATACGCAGTATTTT.

CDR3 residues: CAISESSAGLNQPQHF. The CDR3 nucleotides are TGTGCCATCAGTGAGAGTTCGGCAGGTCTCAATCAGCCCCAGCATTTT. The rearrangement joins TRBV10-3 to TRBJ1-5; D gene unclear. This CDR3 comprises 16 residues. CDR1 and CDR2 from the germline V gene are ENHRY and SYGVKD. Trimming took off 2 bases at V and 3 bases at J, with 14 bases between the two ends.

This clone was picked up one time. The CDR3 reads CASGVDRVGSNQPQHF. Here the CDR3 DNA reads TGTGCTAGTGGTGTGGACAGGGTGGGAAGCAATCAGCCCCAGCATTTT. V is TRBV12-5 and J is TRBJ1-5, with 8 bases that match TRBD1. Trimming took 5 bases from V and 1 from J; bases not matched to a gene: 7. The CDR3 is made up of 16 amino acids. CDR1 LGHNT and CDR2 FRNRAP come from the germline V gene.

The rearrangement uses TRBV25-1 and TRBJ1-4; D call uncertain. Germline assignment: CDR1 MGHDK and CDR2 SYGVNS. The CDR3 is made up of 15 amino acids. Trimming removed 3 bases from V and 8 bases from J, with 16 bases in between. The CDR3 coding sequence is TGTGCCAGCAGTGACAAGGGAATACGTGGGGAAAAACTGTTTTTT. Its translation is CASSDKGIRGEKLFF.